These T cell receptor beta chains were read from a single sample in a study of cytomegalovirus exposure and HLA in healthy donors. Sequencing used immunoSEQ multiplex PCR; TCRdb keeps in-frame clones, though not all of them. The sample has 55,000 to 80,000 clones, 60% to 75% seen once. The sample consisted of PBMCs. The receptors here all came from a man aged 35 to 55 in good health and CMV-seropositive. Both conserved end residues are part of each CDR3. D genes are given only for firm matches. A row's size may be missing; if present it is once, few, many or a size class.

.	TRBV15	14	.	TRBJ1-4	TGTGCCACCAGCAGGACTACTAAACGGGAAAAACTGTTTTTT	CATSRTTKREKLFF
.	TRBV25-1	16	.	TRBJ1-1	TGTGCCAGCAGCGAAGGCGAGGCCGTCATGAACACTGAAGCTTTCTTT	CASSEGEAVMNTEAFF
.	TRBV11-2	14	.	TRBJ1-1	TGTGCCAGCAGCGGATACAGGGTGGGTACTGAAGCTTTCTTT	CASSGYRVGTEAFF
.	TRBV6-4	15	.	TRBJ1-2	TGTGCCAGCAGTGACTCGACAGACGGAGTTGGTGGCTACACCTTC	CASSDSTDGVGGYTF
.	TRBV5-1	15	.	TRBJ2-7	TGCGCCAGCAGCTTGGAACGGGGGGCTCGGTACGAGCAGTACTTC	CASSLERGARYEQYF
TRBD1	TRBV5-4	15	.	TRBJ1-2	TGTGCCAGCAGCTTTGGACAGGGCCCGGACTATGGCTACACCTTC	CASSFGQGPDYGYTF
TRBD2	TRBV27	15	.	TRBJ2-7	TGTGCCAGCAGTGCAATACCGGGACTAGCCTACGAGCAGTACTTC	CASSAIPGLAYEQYF
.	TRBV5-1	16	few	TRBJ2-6	TGCGCCAGCAGCGTTCAGGGAACCCCTGGGGCCAACGTCCTGACTTTC	CASSVQGTPGANVLTF
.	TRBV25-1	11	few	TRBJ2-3	TGTGCCAGCGGGGGGACAGATACGCAGTATTTT	CASGGTDTQYF
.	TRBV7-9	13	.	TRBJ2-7	TGTGCCAGCAGCTTTGACACGACCTACGAGCAGTACTTC	CASSFDTTYEQYF
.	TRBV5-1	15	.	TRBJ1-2	TGCGCCAGCAGCTCGTCAGGGCCCCCAACATATGGCTACACCTTC	CASSSSGPPTYGYTF
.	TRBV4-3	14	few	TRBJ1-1	TGCGCCAGCAGCACCGTGGACAGGAACACTGAAGCTTTCTTT	CASSTVDRNTEAFF
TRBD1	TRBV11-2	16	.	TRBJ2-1	TGTGCCAGCAGCTTCGGGGCCGGGACAGGGTACAATGAGCAGTTCTTC	CASSFGAGTGYNEQFF
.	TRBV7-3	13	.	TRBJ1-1	TGTGCCAGCAGCTTATCCAGTGCCACTGAAGCTTTCTTT	CASSLSSATEAFF
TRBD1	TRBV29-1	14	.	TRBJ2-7	TGCAGCGTTGAAGATCTAGGGACAGGGGACGAGCAGTACTTC	CSVEDLGTGDEQYF
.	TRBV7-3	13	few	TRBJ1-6	TGTGCCAGCAGCCAAACTATGGATTCCCCCCTCCACTTT	CASSQTMDSPLHF
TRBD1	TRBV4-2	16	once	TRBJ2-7	TGTGCCAGCAGCCCCTCGACAGGGGGCATGTCCTACGAGCAGTACTTC	CASSPSTGGMSYEQYF
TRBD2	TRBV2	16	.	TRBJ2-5	TGTGCCAGCTCAACCTCGGCTAGCGGGGGGGCCGGGACCCAGTACTTC	CASSTSASGGAGTQYF
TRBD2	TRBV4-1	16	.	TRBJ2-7	TGCGCCAGCAGCCAAGTATGGGAGGGGAACTTCTACGAGCAGTACTTC	CASSQVWEGNFYEQYF
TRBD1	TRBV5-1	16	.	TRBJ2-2	TGCGCCAGCAGCTTCGTGGCAGGGGGAAGTACCGGGGAGCTGTTTTTT	CASSFVAGGSTGELFF
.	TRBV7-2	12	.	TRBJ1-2	TGTGCCAGCAGCTTGTCCCTCTATGGCTACACCTTC	CASSLSLYGYTF
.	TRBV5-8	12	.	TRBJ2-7	TGTGCCACCAAGGTGACAGGCTACGAGCAGTACTTC	CATKVTGYEQYF
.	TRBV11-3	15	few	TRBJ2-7	TGTGCCAGCAGTCACAGGCGGAGGGCGGCATACGAGCAGTACTTC	CASSHRRRAAYEQYF
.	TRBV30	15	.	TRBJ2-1	TGTGCCTGGAATCGTCGGGGTCTGAGTGGGAATGAGCAGTTCTTC	CAWNRRGLSGNEQFF
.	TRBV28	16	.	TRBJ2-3	TGTGCCAGCAGTTTTCTCCTACTAGGTCGCACAGATACGCAGTATTTT	CASSFLLLGRTDTQYF
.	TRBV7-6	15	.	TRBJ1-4	TGTGCCAGCAGCCTCAACGGTGCAACTAATGAAAAACTGTTTTTT	CASSLNGATNEKLFF
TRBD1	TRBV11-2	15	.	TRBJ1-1	TGTGCCAGCAGCACTAGGACAGGCTCGAACACTGAAGCTTTCTTT	CASSTRTGSNTEAFF
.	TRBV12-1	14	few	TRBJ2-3	TGTGCCAGCAGCCTTACTGGACTAAGGAATACGCAGTATTTT	CASSLTGLRNTQYF
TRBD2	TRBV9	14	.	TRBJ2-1	TGTGCCAGCAGCGGGAATAGCGGGGAGAATGAGCAGTTCTTC	CASSGNSGENEQFF
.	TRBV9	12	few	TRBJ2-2	TGTGCCAGCAGCGTCCGCACCGGGGAGCTGTTTTTT	CASSVRTGELFF
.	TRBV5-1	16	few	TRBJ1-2	TGCGCCAGCAGCCCCTCGACAGCGAGAGCTAACTATGGCTACACCTTC	CASSPSTARANYGYTF
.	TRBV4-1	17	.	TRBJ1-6	TGCGCCAGCAGCCACCCCGGAGGGTACGCCTATAATTCACCCCTCCACTTT	CASSHPGGYAYNSPLHF
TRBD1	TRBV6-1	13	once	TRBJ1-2	TGTGCCAGCAGTACAATTACAGGGGATGGCTACACCTTC	CASSTITGDGYTF
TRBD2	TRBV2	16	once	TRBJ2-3	TGTGCCAGCAGTGAACTTGGCGGGGGGGACACAGATACGCAGTATTTT	CASSELGGGDTDTQYF
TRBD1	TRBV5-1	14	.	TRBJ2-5	TGCGCCAGCAGCCGCGGACAGGGGCAAGAGACCCAGTACTTC	CASSRGQGQETQYF
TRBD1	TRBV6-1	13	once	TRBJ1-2	TGTGCCAGCAGTCAGGACAGGACCTATGGCTACACCTTC	CASSQDRTYGYTF
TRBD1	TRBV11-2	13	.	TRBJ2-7	TGTGCGAGCAGCCGGGACAGGGTAGATGAGCAGTACTTC	CASSRDRVDEQYF
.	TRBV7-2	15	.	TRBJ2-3	TGTGCCAGCAGCTTGGCCAGGCCGAACACAGATACGCAGTATTTT	CASSLARPNTDTQYF
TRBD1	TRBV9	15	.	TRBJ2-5	TGTGCCAGCAGCGTAACGACAGGGCCCAGGGAGACCCAGTACTTC	CASSVTTGPRETQYF
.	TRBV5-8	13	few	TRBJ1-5	TGTGCCAGCAGCTTCCAGACAGCTCAGCCCCAGCATTTT	CASSFQTAQPQHF
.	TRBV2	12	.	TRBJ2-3	TGTGCCAGCAGTCGGAGAACAGATACGCAGTATTTT	CASSRRTDTQYF
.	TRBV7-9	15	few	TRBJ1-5	TGTGCCAGCAGCGGGGGGTCAGAGAGCAATCAGCCCCAGCATTTT	CASSGGSESNQPQHF